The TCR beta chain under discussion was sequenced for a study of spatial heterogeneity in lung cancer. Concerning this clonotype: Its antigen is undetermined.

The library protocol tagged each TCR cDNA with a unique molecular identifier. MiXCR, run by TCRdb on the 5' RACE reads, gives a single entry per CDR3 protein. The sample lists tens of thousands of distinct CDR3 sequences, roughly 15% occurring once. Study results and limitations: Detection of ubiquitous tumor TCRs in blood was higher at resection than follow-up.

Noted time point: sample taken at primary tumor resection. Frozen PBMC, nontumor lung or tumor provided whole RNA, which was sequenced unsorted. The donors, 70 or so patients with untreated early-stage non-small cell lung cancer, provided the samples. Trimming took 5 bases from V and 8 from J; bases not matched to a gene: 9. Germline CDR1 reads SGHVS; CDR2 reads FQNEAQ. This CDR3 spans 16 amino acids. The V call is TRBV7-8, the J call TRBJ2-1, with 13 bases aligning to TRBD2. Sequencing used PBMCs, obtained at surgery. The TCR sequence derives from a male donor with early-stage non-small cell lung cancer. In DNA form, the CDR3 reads TGTGCCAGCAGCCCCCGGACTAGCGGGAGCGGCGATGAGCAGTTCTTC. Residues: CASSPRTSGSGDEQFF.